The present T cell receptor (beta chain) was sequenced within a study of molecular identifiers for immune sequencing clone quantification. On the study more broadly: Five aliquots were made in replicates from the RNA of approximately 22,000 or 94,000 naive CD8 cells, and four were sequenced.

Many counts were recorded for this clonotype. Its antigen is still unknown. The naive CD8 libraries originated from between roughly 17,000 and 1,100,000 sorted cells and drew on 10%, 30% or 50% RNA. In the sort, naive CD8 T cells were defined as CD8+CD4-CCR7+CD45RA+. The CDR3 sequence is 13 residues long. Trimming removed 0 bases from V and 2 bases from J, with 6 bases in between. The germline gives CDR1 SGHTS, CDR2 YDEGEE. Each CDR3 protein is one row after TCRdb ran MiXCR on the PCR reads. Of about 640,000 distinct CDR3 sequences detected, less than 20% appear once; the ten largest clones hold roughly 0.83%. Study results and limitations: Reports indicate spiked Jurkat TCR RNA from one cell could be found among approximately 1 million naive cells.

This TCR was recovered from a human donor in good health. Some libraries in this study had Jurkat cell RNA spiked in. This sequence joins TRBV5-8 and TRBJ2-7; D uncertain. The sequenced sample consisted of naive CD8+ T cells from blood, with Jurkat cell RNA spiked in. Subset defined: FACS-sorted CD8+CD4-CCR7+CD45RA+ naive T cells. Here the CDR3 reads CASSLVTTYEQYF. For the CDR3, the DNA is TGTGCCAGCAGCTTGGTCACTACCTACGAGCAGTACTTC. Filled out from reference TRBV5-8 and TRBJ2-7, the complete variable domain reads EAGVTQSPTHLIKTRGQQATLRCSPISGHTSVYWYQQALGLGLQFLLWYDEGEERNRGNFPPRFSGRQFPNYSSELNVNALELEDSALYLCASSLVTTYEQYFGPGTRLTVT.